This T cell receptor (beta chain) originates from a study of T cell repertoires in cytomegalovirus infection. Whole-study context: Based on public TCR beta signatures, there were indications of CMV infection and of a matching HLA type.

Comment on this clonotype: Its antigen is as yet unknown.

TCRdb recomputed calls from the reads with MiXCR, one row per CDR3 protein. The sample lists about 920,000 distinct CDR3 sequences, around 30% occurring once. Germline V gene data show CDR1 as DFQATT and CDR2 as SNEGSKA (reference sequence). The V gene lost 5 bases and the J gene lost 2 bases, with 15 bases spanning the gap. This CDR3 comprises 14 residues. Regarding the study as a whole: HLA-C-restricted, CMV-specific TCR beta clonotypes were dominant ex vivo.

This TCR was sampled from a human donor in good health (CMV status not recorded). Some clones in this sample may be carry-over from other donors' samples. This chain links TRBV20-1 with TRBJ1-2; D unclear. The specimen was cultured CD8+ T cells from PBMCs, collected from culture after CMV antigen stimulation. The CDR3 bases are TGCAGTGCTTCCAAGGTGGGAGAAAACTATGGCTACACCTTC. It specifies CSASKVGENYGYTF.